This T cell receptor (beta chain) originates from a study of PD-1 blockade in classical Hodgkin lymphoma (dated by TCRdb to between 2020 and 2021). Looking at the study overall: Nivolumab dosing was 3 mg/kg intravenously every 2 weeks, continuing until either disease progression or unacceptable toxicity. To define a peripheral blood immune signature of response to PD-1 blockade in classical Hodgkin lymphoma, the study combined TCR beta sequencing with CyTOF. Findings and caveats that apply to the study as a whole: Only a single clinical trial cohort was studied, and what caused the repertoire differences, possibly disease activity or prior therapy, remained undefined. CD4+ but not CD8+ TCR diversity rose significantly by C4D1 (p=0.0027 vs p=0.16), most apparent in complete responders (p=0.02). Baseline TCR diversity was reported to be lower in newly diagnosed patients than in healthy donors, and even lower in relapsed/refractory patients. Lower diversity was observed in patients in whom nivolumab was started less than 1 year after ASCT, and these patients were excluded from later analyses so that confounding by immune reconstitution would be avoided. Baseline diversity similar to that of newly diagnosed patients was observed in trial patients achieving complete response, whereas significantly lower diversity was observed in partial responders and progressors.

The time point label for this specimen denotes: cycle 4 day 1 (C4D1), after more than five weeks of nivolumab. Every trial patient had relapsed after autologous stem cell transplantation, and cohorts A, B and C differed in prior brentuximab vedotin exposure. A Miltenyi CD4+ T cell isolation kit was used for magnetic negative selection to purify CD4+ T cells from thawed PBMCs. The trial cohort included 55 to 65 patients with relapsed/refractory classical Hodgkin lymphoma, and each patient had a best overall response of complete response, partial response or progressive disease. Single-agent nivolumab was administered to trial patients in the multi-cohort phase II CheckMate 205 trial. An independent review committee assessed best overall response by applying the 2007 International Working Group response criteria. Trial PBMCs were obtained immediately prior to nivolumab initiation (C1D1) and on therapy at cycle 2 day 1 and cycle 4 day 1. After peripheral blood was drawn into 8 mL Vacutainer Cell Preparation Tubes, PBMCs were isolated by centrifugation and then cryopreserved. Purified CD4+ and CD8+ fractions were generated only in cases for which an additional PBMC sample was available. Magnetically labelled cells were removed on LS columns in a quadroMACS separator, and the flow-through was retained as the purified fraction.

There are 18 amino acids in the CDR3, from cysteine to phenylalanine inclusive. Only CDR3 DNA is held: 54 bases, read in frame from base 1. The junction carries 16 bases between V and J, which are trimmed by 1 base and 0 bases respectively. From the germline V gene (reference sequence), CDR1 is LNHNV and CDR2 is YYDKDF. Of note for this clone: Its antigen target is currently unknown. No much larger clone exists at a distance of one base, and base qualities are not known.

Genomic DNA was extracted with the Qiagen DNeasy kit from unsorted PBMCs and from negatively selected CD4+ and CD8+ fractions. TCR beta CDR3 regions were amplified by immunoSEQ multiplex PCR using primers annealing to V and J segments. A synthetic immune receptor repertoire was used to minimize amplification bias, and any residual bias was removed computationally once sequencing was done. The study's processing was this. Custom Python scripts were used to quantify repertoire diversity as the Shannon entropy index. Unsorted, CD4+ and CD8+ repertoires were examined separately, except in combined analyses, for which CD4+ and CD8+ sequences were merged in silico. Clonal expansion was defined as a frequency increase of at least 2-fold after treatment compared with C1D1, and clones undetected at baseline were assigned a pseudocount of 0.5. Singleton clones were defined as clones with 0 or 1 copy at C1D1, and non-singleton clones were defined as clones with 2 or more copies. Clones expanded in unsorted samples were annotated as CD4+, CD8+ or unknown by matching protein sequences in sorted samples from the same patient. Wilcoxon tests on paired samples were used to test changes in diversity from C1D1 to C4D1. As stored in TCRdb, this immuneACCESS dataset retains in-frame rearrangements with V and J assigned. A fraction of the clones does not appear; measured against another copy, unresolved V genes explain less than half of the discrepancy, and the remainder lacks a known reason. V, J and clone size derive from that table, while D and trimming were established from the DNA sequence. The table for this sample lists under 20,000 clones; approximately 77% of them were counted only once. Approximately 2.2% of the sample is held by the ten biggest clonotypes.

This sequence was found in a human donor with classical Hodgkin lymphoma. Rearrangement joined TRBV15 to TRBJ2-1, with TRBD2 tentatively as D gene (8 bases match). Here the sequenced sample was CD4+ T cells from blood, taken before the fourth cycle of nivolumab. This receptor carries the CDR3 CATSRVGGGRTSYNEQFF. The nucleotides read TGTGCCACCAGCAGAGTAGGGGGCGGGAGGACCTCCTACAATGAGCAGTTCTTC.